Below are 10 T cell receptor beta chains sequenced from a single sample in a study of T cells in women clearing cervical HPV infection. Produced via immunoSEQ multiplex PCR; TCRdb's table is partial and in-frame only. The sample includes 30,000 to 35,000 clones. Sequencing was done on a sample of blood buffy coat. These receptors came from a woman aged 18-70 years with a cervical HPV16 infection that either progressed to CIN3+ or cleared (not recorded which).

As for this clone: Read data end 3 residues before the CDR3 end; the end is taken from the germline J gene. This chain uses TRBV7-2 with TRBJ2-1, with 11 bases lining up with TRBD1. The CDR3 is 14 residues long. With 5 bases clipped from V and 7 bases from J, the junction kept 4 bases outside the gene matches. Per germline, CDR1 SGHTA and CDR2 FQGNSA. CDR3 DNA (partial): TGTGCCAGCAGCGGACAGGGGGCGGAGAATGAG. This translates into CASSGQGAENE. The entire CDR3 protein reads CASSGQGAENEQFF.

A remark on this clone: Read data end 3 residues before the CDR3 end; the end is taken from the germline J gene. The rearrangement links TRBV30 to TRBJ2-7; a possible D gene is TRBD2 (6 bases). The CDR3 contains 15 residues. Germline lookup yields CDR1 GTSNPN and CDR2 SVGIG (reference sequence). Trimming cost V 3 bases and J 5 bases, with 20 bases left between them. The CDR3 sequence: CAWSNRLAVRDEQYF. The part of the CDR3 DNA that was read is TGTGCCTGGAGCAATCGTTTAGCGGTTCGGGACGAG.

With respect to this clone: The read is 3 residues too short to cover the CDR3 end, so that end is filled in from the germline J gene. V and J are TRBV7-6 and TRBJ2-1; TRBD1 agrees at 12 bases. The CDR3 sequence is 16 residues long. Germline loops: CDR1 SGHVS, CDR2 FNYEAQ. The trim removed 4 bases at V and 9 bases at J, leaving 10 bases unmatched. CDR3 DNA (partial): TGTGCCAGCAGCTACATGCCGGGACAGGGGGCAAGTGAG. Translated, it gives CASSYMPGQGASE. The full CDR3 protein is CASSYMPGQGASEQFF.

About this clone itself: The read finishes 3 residues shy of the CDR3 end, and the germline J gene is used to complete it. The chain employs TRBV19 and TRBJ1-1; perhaps TRBD1 as D (5 bases). The CDR3 has 17 amino acids. Germline assignment: CDR1 LNHDA and CDR2 SQIVND (reference sequence). The V gene lost 5 bases and the J gene lost 6 bases, with 25 bases spanning the gap. CDR3 DNA, as far as it was read: TGTGCCAGTAGTTTGGGGGGTCGGGGGGGAGGATATTCTGAA. This sequence encodes CASSLGGRGGGYSE. The whole CDR3 reads CASSLGGRGGGYSEAFF.

Comment on this clone: The read ends 3 residues before the CDR3 terminus; that terminus is restored from the germline J gene. The chain couples TRBV7-3 to TRBJ2-1; 11 bases match TRBD2. Germline lookup yields CDR1 SGHTA and CDR2 FQGTGA. After removal of 5 bases from V and 3 bases from J, the junction contained 6 bases not matched to a gene. This CDR3 has 16 amino acids. The DNA read from the CDR3 is TGTGCCAGCAGCCTTTTAGCGGGAGGGTACTACAATGAG. It codes for CASSLLAGGYYNE. In full, the CDR3 reads CASSLLAGGYYNEQFF. The full variable domain, its missing parts supplied by reference TRBV7-3 and TRBJ2-1, is GAGVSQTPSNKVTEKGKYVELRCDPISGHTALYWYRQSLGQGPEFLIYFQGTGAADDSGLPNDRFFAVRPEGSVSTLKIQRTERGDSAVYLCASSLLAGGYYNEQFFGPGTRLTVL.

With respect to this clone: The read stops 3 residues short of the end of the CDR3; the missing end is completed from the germline J gene. The chain is built from TRBV19 and TRBJ2-2, with TRBD1 identical over 8 bases. The germline V gene has CDR1 LNHDA and CDR2 SQIVND (reference sequence). V lost 5 bases to trimming and J lost 4 bases; unmatched junction nucleotides: 9. This CDR3 region has 16 residues. CDR3 sequence reads: CASSANQGAGTGELFF. The covered CDR3 bases are TGTGCCAGTAGTGCAAACCAGGGGGCAGGCACCGGGGAG.

Concerning this clone: Coverage ceases 3 residues before the CDR3 finishes, and the germline J gene fills in the end. The gene calls are TRBV30 and TRBJ1-1; 8 bases map to TRBD1. Trimming took 5 bases from V and 1 from J; bases not matched to a gene: 18. Germline V gene data show CDR1 as GTSNPN and CDR2 as SVGIG (reference sequence). CDR3 size: 18 residues. CDR3 residues: CAWVRGAGGRPWNTEAFF. The CDR3 bases that were read are TGTGCCTGGGTTAGAGGGGCAGGGGGCAGGCCCTGGAACACTGAA.

Concerning this clone itself: The CDR3 is cut off 3 residues early in the read; its end comes from the germline J gene. The chain joins TRBV20-1 to TRBJ1-1, with 9 positions matching TRBD1. Germline V gene sequence: CDR1 DFQATT, CDR2 SNEGSKA (reference sequence). This CDR3 is built from 12 residues. The CDR3: CSATKQGAEAFF. The part of the CDR3 DNA that was read is TGCAGTGCCACGAAACAGGGGGCGGAA.

Comment on this clone: The CDR3 end falls 3 residues outside the read, so it is completed with the germline J gene. The chain combines TRBV7-3 with TRBJ2-1, with TRBD2 as a possible D gene (5 bases). The V end lost 4 bases, the J end lost 7 bases, and 17 bases lay between the germline ends. Germline V gives CDR1 SGHTA, CDR2 FQGTGA. This CDR3 comprises 15 residues. CDR3 DNA, as far as it was read: TGTGCCAGCAGCTACCCTGGGTTGACGGGGAATGAG. This gives the protein CASSYPGLTGNE. The whole CDR3 sequence reads CASSYPGLTGNEQFF.

Partial CDR3 DNA: TGCGCCAGCAGCTTTCGGGACAGGGGCGGC. Protein sequence: CASSFRDRGG. The CDR3 as a whole reads CASSFRDRGGYTF. The chain couples TRBV5-1 to TRBJ1-2, with TRBD1 matching over 10 bases. With the read ending 3 residues before the CDR3 end, the germline J gene is used to fill in that end. The CDR3 extends over 13 amino acids. Germline V CDR1 and CDR2: SGHRS, YFSETQ.